The rows below give T cell receptor beta chains drawn from one sample of a study of blood T cell repertoires in COVID-19. Sequencing used immunoSEQ multiplex PCR; TCRdb keeps in-frame clones, though not all of them. The sample consists of under 200,000 clones, 84% of them appearing once. The sample was peripheral blood. Receptors were obtained from a man between 18 and 29 years old with active or convalescent COVID-19. Each CDR3 is given with its conserved first and last residue. The D gene is left open where the match is weak. Size is stated for part of the rows, as once, few or many counts, or as a class when the clone is expanded.

CDR3 | DNA | J | size | V | D
CASSFEGQPQHF | TGTGCCAGCAGTTTCGAGGGACAGCCCCAGCATTTT | TRBJ1-5 | - | TRBV2 | -
CASSNSGSYEQYF | TGTGCCAGTAGTAATAGCGGGAGTTACGAGCAGTACTTC | TRBJ2-7 | - | TRBV19 | TRBD2
CASTNGGDGYTF | TGTGCCAGCACCAACGGGGGGGATGGCTACACCTTC | TRBJ1-2 | - | TRBV5-4 | -
CASRRESHNEQFF | TGTGCCTCAAGGAGGGAGTCTCACAATGAGCAGTTCTTC | TRBJ2-1 | - | TRBV2 | -
CASSLMGGGYGYTF | TGTGCCAGCAGTTTAATGGGAGGAGGTTATGGCTACACCTTC | TRBJ1-2 | few | TRBV27 | -
CASRGIEGTQYF | TGTGCCAGCAGGGGGATCGAGGGGACCCAGTACTTC | TRBJ2-5 | - | TRBV2 | -
CASTRTGQTAGNTIYF | TGTGCCAGTACCCGGACAGGGCAGACGGCTGGAAACACCATATATTTT | TRBJ1-3 | few | TRBV19 | TRBD1
CASSQSGGTFAEAFF | TGCGCCAGCAGTCAATCGGGAGGGACCTTTGCCGAAGCTTTCTTT | TRBJ1-1 | once | TRBV23-1 | -
CASSFVPDSGNTIYF | TGTGCCAGCAGCTTTGTACCAGACTCTGGAAACACCATATATTTT | TRBJ1-3 | - | TRBV7-2 | -
CASSRPGTSGDSYTYEQYF | TGTGCCAGCAGCCGACCCGGGACTAGCGGGGACTCATACACCTACGAGCAGTACTTC | TRBJ2-7 | - | TRBV6-6 | TRBD2
CASSYNYGINQPQHF | TGTGCCAGCAGCTACAACTATGGTATCAATCAGCCCCAGCATTTT | TRBJ1-5 | - | TRBV6-5 | -
CASSLVAGNTGELFF | TGCGCCAGCAGCTTGGTGGCGGGGAACACCGGGGAGCTGTTTTTT | TRBJ2-2 | once | TRBV5-1 | -
CSVDVQGYGYTF | TGCAGCGTTGACGTACAGGGATATGGCTACACCTTC | TRBJ1-2 | - | TRBV29-1 | -
CASSPAGGEYNEQFF | TGTGCCAGCAGTCCAGCGGGGGGAGAATACAATGAGCAGTTCTTC | TRBJ2-1 | - | TRBV6-5 | TRBD2
CASSPREQGSEQYF | TGTGCCAGCTCACCTCGAGAACAGGGGTCCGAGCAGTACTTC | TRBJ2-7 | - | TRBV18 | TRBD1
CASSDNGGEQYF | TGTGCCAGCAGTGATAATGGGGGGGAGCAGTACTTC | TRBJ2-7 | - | TRBV6-1 | -
CASSSQVNQPQHF | TGTGCCAGCAGTTCTCAGGTCAATCAGCCCCAGCATTTT | TRBJ1-5 | - | TRBV6-5 | -
CASSLTGGPANEKLFF | TGCGCCAGCAGTCTGACAGGGGGTCCGGCTAATGAAAAACTGTTTTTT | TRBJ1-4 | - | TRBV5-1 | TRBD1
CASSGSEQYF | TGTGCCAGCAGCGGGAGCGAGCAGTACTTC | TRBJ2-7 | - | TRBV11-2 | -
CASSHPPSAYNEQFF | TGTGCCAGCTCACACCCGCCTAGCGCCTACAATGAGCAGTTCTTC | TRBJ2-1 | - | TRBV18 | -
CASKKDRGNEKLFF | TGTGCCAGCAAGAAGGACAGGGGAAATGAAAAACTGTTTTTT | TRBJ1-4 | - | TRBV2 | TRBD1
CASSTSGGETQYF | TGTGCCAGCAGTACAAGTGGAGGAGAGACCCAGTACTTC | TRBJ2-5 | - | TRBV6-6 | -
CASSERAGKRGRGQDTEAFF | TGTGCCAGCAGTGAACGGGCCGGGAAGCGGGGCAGGGGGCAGGACACTGAAGCTTTCTTT | TRBJ1-1 | - | TRBV2 | TRBD1
CASSEGGSEQFF | TGCGCCAGCAGTGAGGGCGGGAGTGAGCAGTTCTTC | TRBJ2-1 | - | TRBV10-1 | TRBD2
CASSLGLPGDTEAFF | TGTGCCAGCAGCTTGGGGCTTCCGGGAGACACTGAAGCTTTCTTT | TRBJ1-1 | - | TRBV5-4 | -
CASRADRAGTGELFF | TGTGCCAGCAGGGCGGACAGGGCGGGGACCGGGGAGCTGTTTTTT | TRBJ2-2 | - | TRBV28 | TRBD1
CASSLPGYNEQFF | TGTGCCAGCAGCTTGCCGGGGTACAATGAGCAGTTCTTC | TRBJ2-1 | - | TRBV5-4 | -
CASSPSGTDLSPPLHF | TGTGCCAGCAGTCCCTCCGGGACAGATTTATCCCCACCCCTCCACTTT | TRBJ1-6 | - | TRBV28 | TRBD1
CASSLVGRDNSPLHF | TGTGCCAGCAGCTTAGTGGGCAGAGATAATTCACCCCTCCACTTT | TRBJ1-6 | - | TRBV11-2 | -
CASSRVQTSGANVLTF | TGTGCCAGCAGCCGGGTACAGACCTCTGGGGCCAACGTCCTGACTTTC | TRBJ2-6 | - | TRBV14 | -
CASSSRSSYNSPLHF | TGTGCCAGCAGTTCTAGGAGCTCCTATAATTCACCCCTCCACTTT | TRBJ1-6 | - | TRBV28 | -
CASSLAGGGNEQFF | TGTGCCAGCAGCTTGGCGGGAGGGGGTAATGAGCAGTTCTTC | TRBJ2-1 | - | TRBV11-3 | TRBD2